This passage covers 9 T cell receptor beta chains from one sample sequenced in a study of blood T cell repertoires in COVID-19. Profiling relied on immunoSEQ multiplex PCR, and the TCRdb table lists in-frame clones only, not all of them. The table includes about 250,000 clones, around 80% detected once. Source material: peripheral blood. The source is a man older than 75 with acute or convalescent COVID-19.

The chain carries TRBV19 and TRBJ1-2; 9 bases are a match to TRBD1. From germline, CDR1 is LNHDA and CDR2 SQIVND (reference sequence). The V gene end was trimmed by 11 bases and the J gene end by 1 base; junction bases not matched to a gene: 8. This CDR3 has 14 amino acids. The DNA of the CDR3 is TGTGCCCTAGGACAGGGGCCGTATAACTATGGCTACACCTTC. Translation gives CALGQGPYNYGYTF.

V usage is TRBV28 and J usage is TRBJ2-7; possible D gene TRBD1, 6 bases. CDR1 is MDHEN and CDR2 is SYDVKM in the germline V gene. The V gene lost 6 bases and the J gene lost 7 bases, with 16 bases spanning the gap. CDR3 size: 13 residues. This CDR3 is CASSSGALGEQYF. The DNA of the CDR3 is TGTGCCAGCAGCTCAGGGGCCCTGGGGGAGCAGTACTTC.

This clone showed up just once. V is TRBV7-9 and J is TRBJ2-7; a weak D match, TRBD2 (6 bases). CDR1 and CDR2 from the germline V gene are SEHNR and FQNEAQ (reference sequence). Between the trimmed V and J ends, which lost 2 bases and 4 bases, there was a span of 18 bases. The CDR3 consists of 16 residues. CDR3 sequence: CASSLLGRDQRYEQYF. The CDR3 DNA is TGTGCCAGCAGCTTATTGGGGCGGGACCAGCGGTACGAGCAGTACTTC.

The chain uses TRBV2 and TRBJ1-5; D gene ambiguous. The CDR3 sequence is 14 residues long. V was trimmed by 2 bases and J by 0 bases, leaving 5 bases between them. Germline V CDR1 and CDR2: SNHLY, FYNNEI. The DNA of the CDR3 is TGTGCCAGCAGTGAACAGATTAGCAATCAGCCCCAGCATTTT. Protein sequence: CASSEQISNQPQHF.

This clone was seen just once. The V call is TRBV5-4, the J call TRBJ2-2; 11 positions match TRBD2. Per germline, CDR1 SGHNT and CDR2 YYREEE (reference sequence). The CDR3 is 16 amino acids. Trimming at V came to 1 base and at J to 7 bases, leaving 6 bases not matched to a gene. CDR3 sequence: CASSLLALAGGGELFF. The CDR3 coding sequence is TGTGCCAGCAGCTTGTTAGCCCTAGCGGGAGGCGGGGAGCTGTTTTTT.

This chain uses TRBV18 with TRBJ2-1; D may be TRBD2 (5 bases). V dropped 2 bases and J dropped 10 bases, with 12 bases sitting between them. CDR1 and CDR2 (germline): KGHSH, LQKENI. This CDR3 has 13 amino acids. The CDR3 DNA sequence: TGTGCCAGCTCACCAGTCCTAGCTGACGAGCAGTTCTTC. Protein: CASSPVLADEQFF.

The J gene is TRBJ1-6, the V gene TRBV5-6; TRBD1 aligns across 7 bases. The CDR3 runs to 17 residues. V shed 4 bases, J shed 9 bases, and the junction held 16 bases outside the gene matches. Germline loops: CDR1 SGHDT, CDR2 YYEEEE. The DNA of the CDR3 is TGTGCCAGCAGCCCCCCCGGGACAGAGCTTCGGGGTTCACCCCTCCACTTT. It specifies CASSPPGTELRGSPLHF.

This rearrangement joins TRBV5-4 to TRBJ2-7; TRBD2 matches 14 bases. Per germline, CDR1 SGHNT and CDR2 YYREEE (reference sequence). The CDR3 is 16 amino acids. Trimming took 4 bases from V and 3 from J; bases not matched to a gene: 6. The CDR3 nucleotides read TGTGCCAGCAGCGCAGGGACTAGCGGGAGTCTCTACGAGCAGTACTTC. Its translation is CASSAGTSGSLYEQYF.

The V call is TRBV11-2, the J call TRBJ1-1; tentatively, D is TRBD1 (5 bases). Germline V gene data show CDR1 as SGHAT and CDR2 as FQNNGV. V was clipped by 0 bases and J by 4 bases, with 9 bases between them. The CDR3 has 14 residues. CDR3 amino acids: CASSLEQGGTEAFF. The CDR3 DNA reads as TGTGCCAGCAGCTTAGAGCAGGGAGGCACTGAAGCTTTCTTT. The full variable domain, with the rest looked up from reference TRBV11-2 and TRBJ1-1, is EAGVAQSPRYKIIEKRQSVAFWCNPISGHATLYWYQQILGQGPKLLIQFQNNGVVDDSQLPKDRFSAERLKGVDSTLKIQPAKLEDSAVYLCASSLEQGGTEAFFGQGTRLTVV.